Below are 19 T cell receptor beta chains sequenced from a single sample in a study of shared clonotypes between healthy human individuals. The assay was immunoSEQ multiplex PCR, and TCRdb's table has in-frame clones only and misses some. The sample records about 2.4 million clones, approximately 94% being singletons. Sequenced sample: naive CD4+ T cells sorted from blood. As for subset: CD45RA+ positively selected. The receptors come from a man between 18 and 35 years old in good health.

V usage is TRBV2 and J usage is TRBJ2-1; D remains ambiguous. This CDR3 comprises 12 residues. Germline assignment: CDR1 SNHLY and CDR2 FYNNEI. Trimming cost V 4 bases and J 6 bases, with 7 bases left between them. This CDR3 is CASSVYFNEQFF. DNA of the CDR3: TGTGCCAGCAGTGTATATTTCAATGAGCAGTTCTTC.

The rearrangement links TRBV19 to TRBJ2-3; D unresolved. V shed 0 bases and J shed 0 bases, with 7 bases lying between them. The CDR3 totals 15 residues. Germline-derived CDR1 and CDR2 are LNHDA and SQIVND (reference sequence). The DNA of the CDR3 is TGTGCCAGTAGTATAGATATAAGAAGCACAGATACGCAGTATTTT. It translates to CASSIDIRSTDTQYF.

This clone was detected only once. Here the CDR3 DNA reads TGTGCCAGCTCTCCCGGGACAGGGGGCTGGGAAGCTTTCTTT. Protein sequence: CASSPGTGGWEAFF. V and J are TRBV18 and TRBJ1-1; 12 nucleotides line up with TRBD1. Germline loops: CDR1 KGHSH, CDR2 LQKENI. The ends lost 6 bases at V and 8 bases at J; junction bases unmatched: 7. CDR3 length: 14 residues.

This clone was detected only once. The V gene is TRBV6-1, the J gene TRBJ2-7; TRBD1 matches 9 bases. Germline-derived CDR1 and CDR2 are MNHNS and SASEGT. CDR3 length: 15 residues. V trimming: 7 bases; J trimming: 0 bases; junction bases outside the gene matches: 7. The CDR3 DNA sequence: TGTGCCAGCACCGTTGGACAGGGGAGCTCCTACGAGCAGTACTTC. Translated, it gives CASTVGQGSSYEQYF.

The chain couples TRBV7-2 to TRBJ2-7; D possibly corresponds to TRBD2 (5 bases). Trimming removed 3 bases from V and 7 bases from J, with 16 bases in between. The CDR3 spans 14 residues. Germline V gene data show CDR1 as SGHTA and CDR2 as FQGNSA. DNA of the CDR3: TGTGCCAGCAGCTTGGGGAACCCGCCGGGAGAGCAGTACTTC. Residues: CASSLGNPPGEQYF.

This chain connects TRBV18 to TRBJ1-6; no clear D. Trimming took off 2 bases at V and 0 bases at J, with 11 bases between the two ends. CDR3 size: 17 residues. Germline V gene sequence: CDR1 KGHSH, CDR2 LQKENI. The CDR3 nucleotides read TGTGCCAGCTCACCAACCCCAGTCAGCTCCTATAATTCACCCCTCCACTTT. Protein sequence: CASSPTPVSSYNSPLHF.

The chain couples TRBV7-2 to TRBJ2-3; D is perhaps TRBD1 or TRBD2 (6 bases each). Germline CDR1 is SGHTA and CDR2 is FQGNSA. V was trimmed by 5 bases and J by 2 bases, leaving 11 bases between them. This CDR3 is 14 amino acids long. The CDR3 region is CASSPGGHTDTQYF. CDR3 nucleotide sequence: TGTGCCAGCAGCCCCGGGGGACACACAGATACGCAGTATTTT.

The gene calls are TRBV5-6 and TRBJ1-2; D might be TRBD1 (6 bases). CDR3 length: 14 amino acids. The germline gives CDR1 SGHDT, CDR2 YYEEEE. Trimming removed 2 bases at V and 7 bases at J, with 15 bases between. Here the CDR3 reads CASSFGLGGRGYTF. The CDR3 bases are TGTGCCAGCAGCTTCGGGTTAGGGGGACGTGGCTACACCTTC.

This CDR3 is CASSTTLAGVDEQYF. CDR3 DNA sequence: TGTGCCAGCTCAACCACACTAGCGGGAGTGGACGAGCAGTACTTC. The V call is TRBV18, the J call TRBJ2-7; 11 bases map to TRBD2. Germline loops: CDR1 KGHSH, CDR2 LQKENI. CDR3 length equals 15 residues. V dropped 5 bases and J dropped 5; count of bases not matched to a gene: 8.

The CDR3 spells CASSVRGLAGGPGDEQFF. CDR3 bases: TGTGCCAGCAGCGTCCGGGGACTAGCGGGAGGGCCCGGCGATGAGCAGTTCTTC. The J gene is TRBJ2-1, the V gene TRBV9; 16 bases match TRBD2. Unmatched junction bases numbered 10, after V lost 2 bases and J lost 8 bases. The CDR3 totals 18 residues. The germline V gene encodes CDR1 SGDLS and CDR2 YYNGEE.

The chain couples TRBV5-6 to TRBJ2-7; no firm D call. Germline-derived CDR1 and CDR2 are SGHDT and YYEEEE. CDR3 size: 13 residues. V was clipped by 7 bases and J by 3 bases, with 14 bases between them. CDR3 DNA: TGTGCCAGCCAGCTTCGGAGCGTCTACGAGCAGTACTTC. Protein product: CASQLRSVYEQYF.

The chain combines TRBV10-3 with TRBJ1-5; possibly TRBD1 for D (5 bases). The germline CDR1 and CDR2 sequences are ENHRY and SYGVKD. The V end lost 2 bases, the J end lost 6 bases, and 11 bases lay between the germline ends. The CDR3 length is 14 residues. The CDR3 region is CAISEGGAGQPQHF. The CDR3 DNA sequence: TGTGCCATCAGTGAGGGGGGTGCAGGTCAGCCCCAGCATTTT.

The chain uses TRBV5-4 and TRBJ2-2; TRBD2 aligns across 14 bases. V lost 4 bases to trimming and J lost 7 bases; unmatched junction nucleotides: 6. Looked up from germline, CDR1 is SGHNT and CDR2 is YYREEE (reference sequence). The CDR3 runs to 16 residues. The CDR3 DNA follows: TGTGCCAGCAGCCTCGGGACTAGCGGGAGCCGCGGGGAGCTGTTTTTT. It specifies CASSLGTSGSRGELFF.

This clone was detected only once. The chain employs TRBV5-1 and TRBJ2-7; 7 nucleotides agree with TRBD1. Germline lookup yields CDR1 SGHRS and CDR2 YFSETQ. The V and J ends lost 4 bases and 2 bases, in that order; junction bases with no gene match: 9. The CDR3 has 15 residues. In DNA, the CDR3 is TGCGCCAGCAGCCCTAGGCCCGGGACAGCCTACGAGCAGTACTTC. Amino acids: CASSPRPGTAYEQYF.

The chain carries TRBV6-6 and TRBJ2-2; TRBD1 matches 7 bases. The V gene's germline CDR1 is MNHNY and CDR2 SVGAGI (reference sequence). J was trimmed by 2 bases and V by 2 bases; bases with no gene match: 5. This CDR3 region has 16 residues. The CDR3 bases are TGTGCCAGCAGTTACCAGGGGGACAGAAACACCGGGGAGCTGTTTTTT. As protein: CASSYQGDRNTGELFF.

This clone was seen a single time. The chain joins TRBV5-1 to TRBJ2-5; D remains ambiguous. Trimming pared 0 bases from V and 5 bases from J, leaving 14 bases between. The CDR3 spans 15 residues. Germline loops: CDR1 SGHRS, CDR2 YFSETQ. The CDR3 sequence is CASSLAGLGHETQYF. The CDR3 DNA reads TGCGCCAGCAGCTTGGCAGGCCTTGGGCACGAGACCCAGTACTTC.

The chain uses TRBV6-5 and TRBJ2-5; D perhaps matches TRBD2 (5 bases). The J call is doubtful: the DNA matches TRBJ2-7 better. CDR1 is MNHEY and CDR2 is SVGAGI in the germline V gene. The CDR3 sequence is 15 residues long. CDR3 sequence (DNA): TGTGCCAGCAGTTACGGAGGCCGTGGGGCCTACGAGCAGTACTTC. The encoded protein is CASSYGGRGAYEQYF.

The chain joins TRBV4-3 to TRBJ1-6; D is unclear. This CDR3 has 15 amino acids. Trimming pared 1 base from V and 5 bases from J, leaving 9 bases between. The germline V gene has CDR1 LGHNA and CDR2 YSLEER. CDR3 amino acids: CASSQAGNDNSPLHF. The CDR3 region has the DNA TGCGCCAGCAGCCAAGCGGGAAACGATAATTCACCCCTCCACTTT.

CDR3 DNA sequence: TGTGCCATCAGTGAGCTAGGGCAGGAAAATTCACCCCTCCACTTT. Its translation: CAISELGQENSPLHF. The V gene is TRBV10-3, the J gene TRBJ1-6, with unresolved D. This CDR3 comprises 15 residues. Germline CDR1 ENHRY, CDR2 SYGVKD. Trimming left V 2 bases short and J 7 bases short, with 12 bases between.